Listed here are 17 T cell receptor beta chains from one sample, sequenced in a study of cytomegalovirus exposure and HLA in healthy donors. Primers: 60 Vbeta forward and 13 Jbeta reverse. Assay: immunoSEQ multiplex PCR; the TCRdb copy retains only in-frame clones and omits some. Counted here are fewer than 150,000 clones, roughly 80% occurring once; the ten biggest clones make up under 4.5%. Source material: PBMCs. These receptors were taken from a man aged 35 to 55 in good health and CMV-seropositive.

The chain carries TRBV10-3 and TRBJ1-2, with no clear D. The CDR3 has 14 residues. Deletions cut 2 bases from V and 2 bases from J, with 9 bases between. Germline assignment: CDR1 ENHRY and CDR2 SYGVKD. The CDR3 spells CAISEGTENYGYTF. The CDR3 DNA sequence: TGTGCCATCAGTGAGGGCACAGAAAACTATGGCTACACCTTC.

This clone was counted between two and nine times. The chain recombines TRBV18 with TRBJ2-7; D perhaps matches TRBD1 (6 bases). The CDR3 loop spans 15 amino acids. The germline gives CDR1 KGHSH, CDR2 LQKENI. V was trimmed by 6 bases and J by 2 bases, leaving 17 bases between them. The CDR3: CASSPDRTSTYEQYF. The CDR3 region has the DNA TGTGCCAGCTCGCCGGACAGAACTTCGACCTACGAGCAGTACTTC.

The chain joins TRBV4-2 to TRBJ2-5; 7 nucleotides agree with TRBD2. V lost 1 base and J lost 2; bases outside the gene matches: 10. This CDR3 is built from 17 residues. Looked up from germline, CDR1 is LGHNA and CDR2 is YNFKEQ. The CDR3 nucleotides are TGTGCCAGCAGCCAAGTAGCTAGCGGAAACCCTCAAGAGACCCAGTACTTC. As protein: CASSQVASGNPQETQYF.

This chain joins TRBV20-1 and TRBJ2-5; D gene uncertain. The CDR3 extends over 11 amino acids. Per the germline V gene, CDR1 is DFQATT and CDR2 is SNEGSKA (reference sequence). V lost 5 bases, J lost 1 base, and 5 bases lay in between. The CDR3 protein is CSARGQETQYF. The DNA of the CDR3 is TGCAGTGCTCGCGGCCAAGAGACCCAGTACTTC.

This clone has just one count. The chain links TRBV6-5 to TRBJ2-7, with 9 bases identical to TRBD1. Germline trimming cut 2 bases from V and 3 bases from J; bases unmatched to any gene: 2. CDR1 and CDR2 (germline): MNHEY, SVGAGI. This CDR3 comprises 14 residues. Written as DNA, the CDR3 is TGTGCCAGCAGTTACGGGACAGGGTACTACGAGCAGTACTTC. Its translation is CASSYGTGYYEQYF.

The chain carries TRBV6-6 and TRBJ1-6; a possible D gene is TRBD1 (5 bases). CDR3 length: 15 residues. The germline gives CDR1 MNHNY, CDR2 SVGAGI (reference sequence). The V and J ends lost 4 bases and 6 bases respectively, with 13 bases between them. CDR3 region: CASSSRTGGNSPLHF. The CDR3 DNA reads TGTGCCAGCAGTTCCCGGACGGGGGGTAATTCACCCCTCCACTTT.

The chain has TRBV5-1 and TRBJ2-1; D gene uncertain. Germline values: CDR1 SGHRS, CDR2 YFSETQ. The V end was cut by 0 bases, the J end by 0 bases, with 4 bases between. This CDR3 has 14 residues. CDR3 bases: TGCGCCAGCAGCTTGGGGAGCTCCTACAATGAGCAGTTCTTC. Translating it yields CASSLGSSYNEQFF.

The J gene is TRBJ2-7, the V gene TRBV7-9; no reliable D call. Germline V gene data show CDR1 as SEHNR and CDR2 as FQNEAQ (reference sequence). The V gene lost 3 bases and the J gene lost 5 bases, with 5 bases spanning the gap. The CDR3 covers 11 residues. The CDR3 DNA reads TGTGCCAGCAGCTTCTCGGACGAGCAGTACTTC. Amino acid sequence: CASSFSDEQYF.

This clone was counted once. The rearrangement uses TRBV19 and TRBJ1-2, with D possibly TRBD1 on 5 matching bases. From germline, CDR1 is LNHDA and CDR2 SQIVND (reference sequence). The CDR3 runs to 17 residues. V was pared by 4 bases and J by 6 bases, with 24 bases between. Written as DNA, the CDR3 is TGTGCCAGTAGTACGCAGGAAATTACAGACCAGGGCGATGGCTACACCTTC. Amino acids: CASSTQEITDQGDGYTF.

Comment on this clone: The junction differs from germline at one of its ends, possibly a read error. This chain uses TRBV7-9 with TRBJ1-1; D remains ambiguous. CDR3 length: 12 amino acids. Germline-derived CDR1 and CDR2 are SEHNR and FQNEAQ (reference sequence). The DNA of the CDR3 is TGTTCCAGCAGCTTACCACGGACTGAAGCTTTCTTT. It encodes CSSSLPRTEAFF. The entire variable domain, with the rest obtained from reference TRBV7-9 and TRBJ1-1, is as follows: DTGVSQNPRHKITKRGQNVTFRCDPISEHNRLYWYRQTLGQGPEFLTYFQNEAQLEKSRLLSDRFSAERPKGSFSTLEIQRTEQGDSAMYLCSSSLPRTEAFFGQGTRLTVV.

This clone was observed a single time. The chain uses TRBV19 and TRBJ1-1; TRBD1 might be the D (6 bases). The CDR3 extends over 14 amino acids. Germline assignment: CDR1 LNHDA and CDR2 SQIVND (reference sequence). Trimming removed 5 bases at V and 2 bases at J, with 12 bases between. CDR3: CASSVGQINTEAFF. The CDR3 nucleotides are TGTGCCAGTAGTGTTGGACAGATAAACACTGAAGCTTTCTTT. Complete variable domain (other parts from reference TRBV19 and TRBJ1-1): DGGITQSPKYLFRKEGQNVTLSCEQNLNHDAMYWYRQDPGQGLRLIYYSQIVNDFQKGDIAEGYSVSREKKESFPLTVTSAQKNPTAFYLCASSVGQINTEAFFGQGTRLTVV.

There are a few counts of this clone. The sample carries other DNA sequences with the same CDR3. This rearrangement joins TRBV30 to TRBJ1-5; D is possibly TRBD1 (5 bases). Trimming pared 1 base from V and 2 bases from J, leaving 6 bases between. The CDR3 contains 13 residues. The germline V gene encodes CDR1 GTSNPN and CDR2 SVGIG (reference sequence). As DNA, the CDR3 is TGTGCCTGGAGTGGGGGGGGCAATCAGCCCCAGCATTTT. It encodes CAWSGGGNQPQHF.

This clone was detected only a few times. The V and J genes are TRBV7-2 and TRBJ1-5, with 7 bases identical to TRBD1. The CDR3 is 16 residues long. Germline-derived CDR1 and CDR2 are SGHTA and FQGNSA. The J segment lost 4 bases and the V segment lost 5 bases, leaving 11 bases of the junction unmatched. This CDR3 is CASSENPTGSNQPQHF. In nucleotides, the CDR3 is TGTGCCAGCAGCGAAAATCCGACAGGGTCGAATCAGCCCCAGCATTTT.

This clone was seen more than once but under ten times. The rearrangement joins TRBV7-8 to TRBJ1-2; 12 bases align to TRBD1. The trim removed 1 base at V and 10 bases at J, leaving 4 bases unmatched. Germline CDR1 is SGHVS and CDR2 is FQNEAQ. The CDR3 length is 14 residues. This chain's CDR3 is CASSLVGTGGIYTF. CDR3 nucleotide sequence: TGTGCCAGCAGCTTAGTGGGGACAGGGGGCATCTACACCTTC.

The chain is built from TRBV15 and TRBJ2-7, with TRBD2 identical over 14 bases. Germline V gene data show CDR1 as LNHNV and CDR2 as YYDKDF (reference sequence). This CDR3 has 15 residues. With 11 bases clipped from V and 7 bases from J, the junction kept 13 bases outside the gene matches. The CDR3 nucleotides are TGTGCCCTTTGTCGGGGACTAGCGGGAGCGGGGGAGCAGTACTTC. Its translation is CALCRGLAGAGEQYF.

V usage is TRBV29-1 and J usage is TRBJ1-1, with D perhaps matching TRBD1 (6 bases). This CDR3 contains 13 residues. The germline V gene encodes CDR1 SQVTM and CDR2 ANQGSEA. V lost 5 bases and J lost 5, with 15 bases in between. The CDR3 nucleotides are TGCAGCGTTAGTAGGGGGGAGGGAACTGAAGCTTTCTTT. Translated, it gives CSVSRGEGTEAFF.

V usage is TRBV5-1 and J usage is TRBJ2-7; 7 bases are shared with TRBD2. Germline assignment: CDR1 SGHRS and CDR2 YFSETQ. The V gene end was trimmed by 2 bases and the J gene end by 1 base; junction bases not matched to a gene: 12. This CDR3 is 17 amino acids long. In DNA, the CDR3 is TGCGCCAGCAGCTTTAGCAGGAGCGGACTAGGTTCCTACGAGCAGTACTTC. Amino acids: CASSFSRSGLGSYEQYF.